This TCR beta chain was recorded in a study of blood T cell repertoires in COVID-19. Study at large: Researchers got acute and convalescent COVID-19 samples from the United States, Italy and Spain. Sources were T cells, B-cell-depleted T cells, or PBMCs; the material itself was cDNA or gDNA.

As processed by the authors: Reference gene primer amplification gave estimated nucleated cell counts. Profiled with immunoSEQ multiplex PCR; TCRdb holds only in-frame clones, not every one. V, J and clone size derive from that table, while D and trimming were established from the DNA sequence. The sample carries about 78,000 clones, 86% recorded once. Trimming pared 6 bases from V and 6 bases from J, leaving 8 bases between. Per the germline V gene, CDR1 is MDHEN and CDR2 is SYDVKM. This CDR3 is 11 amino acids long. Sequenced input: peripheral blood. The source is a man aged 45-65 years with active or convalescent COVID-19. The chain combines TRBV28 with TRBJ1-1; D remains unclear. CDR3 sequence reads: CASRSYPEAFF. The CDR3 nucleotides read TGTGCCAGCAGGAGCTACCCTGAAGCTTTCTTT.